The T cell receptor (beta chain) described here comes from a study of T cells in Graves' hyperthyroidism and ophthalmopathy. Study-wide findings and caveats: Stable hyperthyroidism was told apart from ophthalmopathy by a model built on 13 V-J features.

At least ten counts were recorded for this clonotype. Antigen: not known. Each person with ophthalmopathy scored at least 3 on the Clinical Activity Score, reached NOSPECS grade 4 or higher, and had been ill under 3 months. Diagnosis relied on clinical symptoms, serum thyroxine and TRAb, thyroid ultrasound and orbital computed tomography. From RNA transcripts, TCR beta CDR3 regions were amplified. When the TCR CDR3 underwent first-round RT-PCR, the HTBI primer set was used. In TCRdb, the multiplex PCR reads were re-called with MiXCR into one record per CDR3 protein. Of 30,000 to 35,000 distinct CDR3 sequences in the sample, around 52% were seen once. The sequence derives from a middle-aged woman with Graves' ophthalmopathy. Input material: blood.

CDR3 sequence reads: CSATPRGRSYNSPLHF. The CDR3 nucleotides read TGCAGTGCTACACCCAGAGGGCGATCCTATAATTCACCCCTCCACTTT. The rearrangement uses TRBV20-1 and TRBJ1-6, with no clear D. CDR3 size: 16 residues. With 4 bases removed from V and 1 base from J, the gap between germline ends came to 14 bases. The V gene's germline CDR1 is DFQATT and CDR2 SNEGSKA (reference sequence).